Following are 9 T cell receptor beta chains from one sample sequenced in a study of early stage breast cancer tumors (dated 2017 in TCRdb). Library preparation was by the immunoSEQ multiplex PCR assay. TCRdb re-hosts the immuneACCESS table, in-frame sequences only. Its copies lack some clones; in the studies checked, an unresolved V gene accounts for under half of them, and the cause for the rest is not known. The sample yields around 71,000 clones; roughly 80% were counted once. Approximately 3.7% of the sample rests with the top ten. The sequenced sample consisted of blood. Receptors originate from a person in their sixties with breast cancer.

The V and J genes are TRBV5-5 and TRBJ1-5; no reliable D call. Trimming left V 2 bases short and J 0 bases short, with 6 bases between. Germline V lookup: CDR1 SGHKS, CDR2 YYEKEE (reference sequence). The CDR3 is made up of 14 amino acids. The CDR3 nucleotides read TGTGCCAGCAGCTTTTCGGATAGCAATCAGCCCCAGCATTTT. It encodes CASSFSDSNQPQHF.

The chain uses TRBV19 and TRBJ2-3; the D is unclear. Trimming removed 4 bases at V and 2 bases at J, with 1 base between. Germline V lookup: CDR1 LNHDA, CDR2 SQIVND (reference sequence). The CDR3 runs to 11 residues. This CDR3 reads CASSTTDTQYF. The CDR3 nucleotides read TGTGCCAGTAGTACCACAGATACGCAGTATTTT.

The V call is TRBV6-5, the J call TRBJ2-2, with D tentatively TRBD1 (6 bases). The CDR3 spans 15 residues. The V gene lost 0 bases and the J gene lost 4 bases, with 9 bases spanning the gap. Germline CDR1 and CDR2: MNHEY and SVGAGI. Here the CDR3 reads CASSYSGQPTGELFF. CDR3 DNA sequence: TGTGCCAGCAGTTACTCGGGACAACCCACCGGGGAGCTGTTTTTT.

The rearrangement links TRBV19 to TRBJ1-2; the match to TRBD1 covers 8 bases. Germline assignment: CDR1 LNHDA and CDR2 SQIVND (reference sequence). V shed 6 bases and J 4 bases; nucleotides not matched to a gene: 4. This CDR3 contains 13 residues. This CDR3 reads CASRPGQGYGYTF. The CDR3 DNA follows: TGTGCCAGTAGACCCGGACAGGGCTATGGCTACACCTTC. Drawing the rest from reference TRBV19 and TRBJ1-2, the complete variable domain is DGGITQSPKYLFRKEGQNVTLSCEQNLNHDAMYWYRQDPGQGLRLIYYSQIVNDFQKGDIAEGYSVSREKKESFPLTVTSAQKNPTAFYLCASRPGQGYGYTFGSGTRLTVV.

Here the CDR3 DNA reads TGTGCCAGCAGGGGGACGGTGAACACCGGGGAGCTGTTTTTT. It specifies CASRGTVNTGELFF. V usage is TRBV28 and J usage is TRBJ2-2; either TRBD1 or TRBD2 may fit D (5 bases each). In germline, CDR1 is MDHEN, CDR2 SYDVKM. This CDR3 is 14 amino acids long. The V end was cut by 6 bases, the J end by 1 base, with 9 bases between. Looking up the rest from reference TRBV28 and TRBJ2-2 gives the full variable domain: DVKVTQSSRYLVKRTGEKVFLECVQDMDHENMFWYRQDPGLGLRLIYFSYDVKMKEKGDIPEGYSVSREKKERFSLILESASTNQTSMYLCASRGTVNTGELFFGEGSRLTVL.

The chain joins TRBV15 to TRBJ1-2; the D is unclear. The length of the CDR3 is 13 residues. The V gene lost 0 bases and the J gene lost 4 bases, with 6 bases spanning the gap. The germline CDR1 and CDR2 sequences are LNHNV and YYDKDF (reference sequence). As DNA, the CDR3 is TGTGCCACCAGCAGAGATGCTGTCTATGGCTACACCTTC. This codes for CATSRDAVYGYTF.

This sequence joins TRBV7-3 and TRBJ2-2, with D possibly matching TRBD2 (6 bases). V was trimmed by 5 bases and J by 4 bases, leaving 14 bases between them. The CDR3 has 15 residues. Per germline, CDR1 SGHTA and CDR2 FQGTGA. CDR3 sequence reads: CASSPAAGFTGELFF. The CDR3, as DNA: TGTGCCAGCAGCCCCGCCGCGGGGTTCACCGGGGAGCTGTTTTTT.

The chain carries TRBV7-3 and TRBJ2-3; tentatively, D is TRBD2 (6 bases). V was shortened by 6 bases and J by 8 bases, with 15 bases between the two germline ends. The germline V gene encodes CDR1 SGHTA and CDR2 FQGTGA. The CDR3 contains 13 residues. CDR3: CASRLGPAGTQYF. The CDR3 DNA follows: TGTGCCAGCAGACTCGGACCAGCGGGTACGCAGTATTTT.

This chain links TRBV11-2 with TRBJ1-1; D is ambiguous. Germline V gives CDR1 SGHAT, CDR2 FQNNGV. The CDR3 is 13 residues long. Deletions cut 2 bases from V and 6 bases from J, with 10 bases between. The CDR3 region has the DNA TGTGCCAGCAGCTTAATGATGAAGGCTGAAGCTTTCTTT. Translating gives CASSLMMKAEAFF.